Given below is one T cell receptor (beta chain) in context. Its antigen is still unknown. The TRB libraries of cDNA were built by UMI-labeled 5' RACE. TCRdb re-called the 5' RACE reads and gives one entry per CDR3 protein, without DNA. Recorded here are 25,000 to 35,000 distinct CDR3 sequences; the top ten clones represent about a tenth. Germline V gives CDR1 SGHRS, CDR2 YFSETQ. This CDR3 has 15 amino acids. The data belong to a study of CXCR3-negative and CXCR3-positive naive CD8 T cells. Study background: There were around 140 million TRB reads altogether, and each library had about 1.5 +/- 0.3 million of them. The study, taken as a whole, reports: Surface CD5 was comparable between naive subsets; TCR strength was inferred from TRB CDR3 properties. Memory cells showed distinct TRBV-TRBJ patterns, while the two naive subsets matched. Diversity in memory CD8+ cells fell much lower than the comparably high levels seen in both naive subsets.

Sample: memory CD8+ T cells from blood. The rearrangement uses TRBV5-1 and TRBJ2-7; TCRdb lists TRBD1, though no DNA is available to test this call. The sequence derives from a human donor in good health. Some clones in this sample may be carry-over from other donors' samples. The CDR3 is CASSGTWLGTYEQYF.